Following are 2 T cell receptor beta chains from one sample sequenced in a study of post-analysis software for immune sequencing data. Broader study findings: Four or five TRBV segments (TRBV5-6, TRBV5-1 and TRBV20-1 among them) occurred more frequently in patients than in controls.

These TCRs' antigens remain unknown. Unique molecular identifiers were built into the TCR beta cDNA libraries. Each CDR3 protein gets one entry after TCRdb re-called the PCR reads with MiXCR. The top ten hold 1.5% of the sample, which has approximately 160,000 distinct CDR3 sequences, 30% seen once. The source material was blood. The receptors shown here come from a girl under 18 with multiple sclerosis.

This clonotype was counted between two and nine times. The rearrangement joins TRBV27 to TRBJ1-6; 10 bases agree with TRBD1. Per the germline V gene, CDR1 is MNHEY and CDR2 is SMNVEV (reference sequence). After removal of 3 bases from V and 14 bases from J, the junction contained 7 bases not matched to a gene. This CDR3 region has 14 residues. CDR3 sequence (DNA): TGTGCCAGCAGTTTCGGGACAGGGGATTTTGCCCTCCACTTT. Amino acids: CASSFGTGDFALHF.

The chain employs TRBV7-9 and TRBJ2-7; TRBD1 matches 9 bases. This CDR3 spans 15 amino acids. Germline-derived CDR1 and CDR2 are SEHNR and FQNEAQ (reference sequence). The V gene end was trimmed by 6 bases and the J gene end by 3 bases; junction bases not matched to a gene: 9. The CDR3 sequence: CASSLTTGGLYEQYF. As DNA, the CDR3 is TGTGCCAGCAGTCTTACCACAGGGGGCCTCTACGAGCAGTACTTC.